Listed below are T cell receptor beta chains from one sample, sequenced in a study of T cells in Graves' hyperthyroidism and ophthalmopathy. TCRdb redid the calling of the multiplex PCR reads with MiXCR, one entry per CDR3 protein. The sample has roughly 240,000 distinct CDR3 sequences, around 24% seen once. Sequenced input: blood. These receptor sequences come from a woman in her forties with Graves' ophthalmopathy. Each CDR3 is given with its conserved first and last residue. A D gene is named only where the DNA matches it firmly. Where a row states a size, it is once, few, many or the class of an expanded clone; other rows omit it.

TRBV5-1,TRBJ2-7,many,-,14,CASSPLDRGYEQYF,TGCGCCAGCAGCCCCCTCGATCGGGGCTACGAGCAGTACTTC
TRBV25-1,TRBJ1-2,many,-,16,CASSAYSHRQLYGYTF,TGTGCCAGCAGTGCCTATTCCCACAGACAGCTCTATGGCTACACCTTC
TRBV28,TRBJ2-5,-,TRBD2,14,CASKEGRAGETQYF,TGTGCCAGCAAAGAAGGGAGGGCCGGGGAGACCCAGTACTTC
TRBV7-9,TRBJ1-5,many,TRBD1,14,CASSSDRHNQPQHF,TGTGCCAGCAGCTCGGACAGGCACAATCAGCCCCAGCATTTT
TRBV19,TRBJ2-7,few,-,13,CASIGGRGSEQYF,TGTGCCAGCATCGGGGGGCGCGGGAGTGAGCAGTACTTC
TRBV19,TRBJ2-7,-,-,14,CASSFQSDGYEQYF,TGTGCCAGTAGTTTCCAATCGGACGGGTACGAGCAGTACTTC
TRBV19,TRBJ2-5,many,-,14,CASSIQGAQETQYF,TGTGCCAGTAGTATTCAGGGAGCCCAAGAGACCCAGTACTTC
TRBV7-2,TRBJ2-5,-,TRBD2,15,CASSSSGGPTETQYF,TGTGCCAGCAGCTCCTCGGGAGGGCCAACGGAGACCCAGTACTTC
TRBV16,TRBJ1-1,-,-,15,CASSQSRRGDTEAFF,TGTGCCAGCAGCCAGTCTCGGAGAGGGGACACTGAAGCTTTCTTT
TRBV19,TRBJ2-2,-,TRBD2,15,CASRTSGRDTGELFF,TGTGCCAGCCGGACTAGCGGGAGGGACACCGGGGAGCTGTTTTTT
TRBV20-1,TRBJ2-6,many,-,14,CSARSGVGANVLTF,TGCAGTGCTAGATCCGGGGTTGGGGCCAACGTCCTGACTTTC
TRBV6-1,TRBJ2-2,-,-,12,CASGGYTGELFF,TGTGCCAGCGGGGGCTACACCGGGGAGCTGTTTTTT
TRBV28,TRBJ2-7,few,-,11,CASGGGYEQYF,TGTGCCAGCGGAGGGGGGTACGAGCAGTACTTC
TRBV29-1,TRBJ2-5,many,TRBD1,14,CSVRDPGGQETQYF,TGCAGCGTCCGCGACCCAGGGGGTCAAGAGACCCAGTACTTC
TRBV11-2,TRBJ2-7,many,-,16,CASSPRRDNPIHEQYF,TGTGCCAGCAGCCCACGCCGGGACAATCCCATCCACGAGCAGTACTTC
TRBV13,TRBJ2-2,-,TRBD2,17,CASSLGLGTSGSGELFF,TGTGCCAGCAGCTTAGGCCTTGGAACTAGCGGGTCCGGGGAGCTGTTTTTT
TRBV2,TRBJ1-1,-,-,11,CANSAKGEAYF,TGTGCCAACAGTGCTAAGGGTGAAGCTTACTTT
TRBV20-1,TRBJ2-1,many,-,12,CSATPEVDEQFF,TGCAGTGCTACCCCGGAAGTCGATGAGCAGTTCTTC
TRBV2,TRBJ1-1,-,-,13,CANQSVGNTEAFF,TGTGCCAACCAATCCGTGGGGAACACTGAAGCTTTCTTT
TRBV18,TRBJ2-7,many,TRBD1,15,CASSPTSTGVYEQYF,TGTGCCAGCTCACCGACCTCCACAGGGGTCTACGAGCAGTACTTC
TRBV7-2,TRBJ2-7,-,-,13,CASSPKYGEEQYF,TGTGCCAGCAGCCCGAAGTATGGGGAAGAGCAGTACTTC
TRBV5-1,TRBJ2-7,many,TRBD1,15,CASSPPGQGFHEQYF,TGCGCCAGCAGCCCTCCGGGACAGGGCTTCCACGAGCAGTACTTC
TRBV7-3,TRBJ1-6,many,-,14,CASSQTAYNSPLHF,TGTGCCAGCAGCCAGACAGCCTATAATTCACCCCTCCACTTT
TRBV27,TRBJ1-1,many,-,14,CASTTGGGRGEAFF,TGTGCCAGCACCACCGGGGGAGGGCGGGGTGAGGCTTTCTTT
TRBV30,TRBJ1-2,few,TRBD1,14,CAWEPGQGGYGYTF,TGTGCCTGGGAACCCGGACAGGGAGGCTATGGCTACACCTTC
TRBV6-5,TRBJ1-1,-,-,14,CASSSGTFWTEAFF,TGTGCCAGCAGTTCGGGGACTTTCTGGACTGAAGCTTTCTTT
TRBV15,TRBJ2-7,many,-,14,CATSRDGQYYEQYF,TGTGCCACCAGCAGAGATGGGCAATACTACGAGCAGTACTTC
TRBV6-1,TRBJ1-1,-,-,14,CASREGGSGTEAFF,TGTGCCAGCAGGGAAGGGGGTTCCGGCACTGAAGCTTTCTTT
TRBV7-2,TRBJ2-5,-,-,14,CASSLVGGLETQYF,TGTGCCAGCAGCTTAGTCGGGGGCTTGGAGACCCAGTACTTC
TRBV5-6,TRBJ1-1,many,-,18,CASSSMEGGAKMNTEAFF,TGTGCCAGCAGCTCGATGGAGGGGGGAGCCAAAATGAACACTGAAGCTTTCTTT
TRBV6-1,TRBJ1-3,-,TRBD1,19,CASSGGGQGVYRSGNTIYF,TGTGCCAGCAGTGGAGGAGGACAGGGCGTCTATCGCTCTGGAAACACCATATATTTT
TRBV6-1,TRBJ2-7,-,TRBD2,15,CASSELAGGPDEQYF,TGTGCCAGCAGTGAACTAGCGGGAGGCCCGGACGAGCAGTACTTC
TRBV7-8,TRBJ2-7,many,-,14,CASSLFGQTYEQYF,TGTGCCAGCAGCTTATTTGGGCAAACTTACGAGCAGTACTTC
TRBV28,TRBJ2-2,many,TRBD2,16,CASSFTGLANTGELFF,TGTGCCAGCAGTTTCACCGGACTAGCCAACACCGGGGAGCTGTTTTTT
TRBV6-1,TRBJ2-7,-,TRBD1,14,CASSGTGQGYEQYF,TGTGCCAGCAGCGGCACGGGACAGGGTTACGAGCAGTACTTC
TRBV2,TRBJ1-5,-,-,14,CASSGDRFNQPQHF,TGTGCCAGCAGTGGAGACAGGTTCAATCAGCCCCAGCATTTT
TRBV5-1,TRBJ2-2,many,-,16,CASSLFSMINTGELFF,TGCGCCAGCAGCTTGTTTTCCATGATCAACACCGGGGAGCTGTTTTTT
TRBV20-1,TRBJ2-2,many,-,17,CSARDYRGTENTGELFF,TGCAGTGCTAGAGATTACCGGGGCACCGAGAACACCGGGGAGCTGTTTTTT
TRBV24-1,TRBJ2-2,many,TRBD1,17,CATSDLTRTGEPGELFF,TGTGCCACCAGTGATTTAACGAGGACAGGGGAACCCGGGGAGCTGTTTTTT
TRBV28,TRBJ2-7,many,TRBD1,15,CASSLHRDRRSEQYF,TGTGCCAGCAGTTTACACCGGGACAGGAGGTCCGAGCAGTACTTC
TRBV19,TRBJ1-5,-,-,11,CASSMVGPQHF,TGTGCCAGTAGTATGGTTGGCCCCCAGCATTTT
TRBV9,TRBJ2-2,many,TRBD2,19,CASSAPGLAGGYKHRELFF,TGTGCCAGCAGCGCACCGGGACTAGCGGGAGGTTATAAACACCGGGAGCTGTTTTTT
TRBV6-1,TRBJ2-3,many,TRBD1,12,CASGQGSDTQYF,TGTGCCAGCGGACAGGGCTCAGATACGCAGTATTTT
TRBV12-3/TRBV12-4,TRBJ1-2,many,-,10,CASSFCGYTF,TGTGCCAGCAGTTTCTGTGGCTACACCTTC
TRBV10-1,TRBJ2-7,many,-,12,CASTLFPYEQYF,TGCGCCAGCACCTTGTTCCCCTACGAGCAGTACTTC
TRBV28,TRBJ2-7,many,TRBD2,13,CASRAGTRYEQYF,TGTGCCAGCAGGGCCGGGACTAGATACGAGCAGTACTTC
TRBV7-2,TRBJ1-1,many,-,13,CASSSDSNTEAFF,TGTGCCAGCAGCTCGGACAGCAACACTGAAGCTTTCTTT
TRBV4-1,TRBJ1-6,few,-,15,CASSRLDRNNSPLHF,TGCGCCAGCAGCCGCCTGGACAGAAATAATTCACCCCTCCACTTT
TRBV11-2,TRBJ1-1,many,-,14,CASSSRFLDTEAFF,TGTGCCAGCAGCTCCCGTTTTTTGGACACTGAAGCTTTCTTT
TRBV6-1,TRBJ1-1,-,-,15,CASSLTYRLNTEAFF,TGTGCCAGCAGCCTGACATACCGATTGAACACTGAAGCTTTCTTT
TRBV10-3,TRBJ2-3,many,TRBD2,14,CAISSSGSTDTQYF,TGTGCCATCAGTAGTAGCGGGAGCACAGATACGCAGTATTTT
TRBV4-2,TRBJ2-2,many,-,17,CASSQDEGGRGTGELFF,TGTGCCAGCAGCCAAGATGAAGGAGGCCGGGGCACCGGGGAGCTGTTTTTT
TRBV11-2,TRBJ1-2,-,-,14,CASSFPARGGTYTF,TGTGCCAGCAGCTTCCCAGCTCGGGGTGGTACCTACACCTTC
TRBV3-1,TRBJ2-7,many,-,12,CASSQVPHEQYF,TGTGCCAGCAGCCAAGTTCCCCACGAGCAGTACTTC
TRBV6-1,TRBJ2-5,many,TRBD1,16,CASSDPPGQGGETQYF,TGTGCCAGCAGTGATCCACCGGGACAGGGGGGAGAGACCCAGTACTTC
TRBV20-1,TRBJ2-7,-,TRBD1,13,CSAPDRGSYEQYF,TGCAGTGCGCCCGACAGGGGTTCCTACGAGCAGTACTTC
TRBV6-1,TRBJ2-2,many,-,11,CATLRTGELFF,TGTGCCACCCTCCGGACCGGGGAGCTGTTTTTT
TRBV19,TRBJ2-7,many,TRBD1,15,CASSMVWTGAYEQYF,TGTGCCAGTAGTATGGTCTGGACAGGGGCCTACGAGCAGTACTTC
TRBV12-3/TRBV12-4,TRBJ2-7,many,TRBD1,16,CASSLRGRQGRYEQYF,TGTGCCAGCAGCCTAAGGGGGAGACAGGGGAGATACGAGCAGTACTTC
TRBV28,TRBJ2-4,many,TRBD1,13,CASSATGANIQYF,TGTGCCAGCAGTGCGACAGGGGCAAACATTCAGTACTTC